This TCR beta chain emerged from a study of blood T cell repertoires in COVID-19. Assay used: immunoSEQ multiplex PCR; TCRdb lists only in-frame clones, some missing. The table has 150,000 to 200,000 clones, 80% to 85% seen once. The germline V and J ends were trimmed by 1 base and 2 bases, with 9 bases remaining between them. The CDR3 contains 14 residues. Per the germline V gene, CDR1 is LNHDA and CDR2 is SQIVND (reference sequence). This TCR was recovered from a woman aged 40 to 49 with COVID-19, enrolled during active disease. The specimen sequenced was peripheral blood. The chain couples TRBV19 to TRBJ2-7, with unresolved D. The CDR3 DNA sequence: TGTGCCAGTAGTATAGTGGCGGCTGCCTACGAGCAGTACTTC. Its translation: CASSIVAAAYEQYF.